Below, 10 T cell receptor beta chains from the same sample are listed, as sequenced in a study of tissue T cells after allogeneic stem cell transplantation. Time point indicated: mouse harvest day 14 after allogeneic transplant. The graft held 10^6 splenic CD5+ T cells and 10^7 T-cell-depleted bone marrow cells. The data were produced by immunoSEQ multiplex PCR, yet TCRdb's version contains in-frame clones alone and is incomplete. The table shows 1,100 to 1,500 clones, with under 55% occurring only once. The sample consisted of liver tissue. These receptors came from a female BALB/c mouse given C57BL/6 T cells with graft-versus-host disease after an allogeneic hematopoietic cell transplant.

By share, this clone counts as large. The genes and germline here are from mouse. The read terminates 1 residue before the CDR3 end, so the remaining end is supplied by the germline J gene. The V and J genes are TRBV31 and TRBJ1-3; TRBD1 aligns across 10 bases. The V gene end was trimmed by 0 bases and the J gene end by 4 bases; junction bases not matched to a gene: 3. The germline CDR1 and CDR2 sequences are GKSSPN and SITVG. The CDR3 runs 15 residues. CDR3 amino acids: CAWSLGTGDGNTLYF. Incomplete CDR3 DNA: TGTGCCTGGAGTCTCGGGACAGGGGACGGAAATACGCTCTAT.

This clone was seen a few times. The genes are named according to mouse. The DNA ends 1 residue before the CDR3 does, and the rest of the CDR3 is filled in from the germline J gene. V and J are TRBV4 and TRBJ2-5, with 12 bases identical to TRBD2. The CDR3 has 16 residues. The germline V gene encodes CDR1 LGHDT and CDR2 YNNKQL (reference sequence). The trim removed 5 bases at V and 1 base at J, leaving 4 bases unmatched. The CDR3 DNA, read in part, is TGTGCCAGCAGCCGGGACTGGGGGGATGACCAAGACACCCAGTAC. Amino acid sequence: CASSRDWGDDQDTQY. The entire CDR3 protein reads CASSRDWGDDQDTQYF.

Comment on this clone: The gene names here belong to mouse. With the read ending 1 residue before the CDR3 end, the germline J gene is used to fill in that end. The chain has TRBV16 and TRBJ1-4, with TRBD1 matching over 7 bases. V lost 4 bases, J lost 2 bases, and 1 base stayed unmatched. The CDR3 spans 14 residues. Per the germline V gene, CDR1 is SGHSA and CDR2 is FRNQAP. The covered CDR3 bases are TGTGCAAGCAGCTCCAGGGGGTCCAACGAAAGATTATTT. Translating gives CASSSRGSNERLF. The entire CDR3 is CASSSRGSNERLFF. Drawing the rest from reference TRBV16 and TRBJ1-4, the complete variable domain is NAGVIQTPRHKVTGKGQEATLWCEPISGHSAVFWYRQTIVQGLEFLTYFRNQAPIDDSGMPKERFSAQMPNQSHSTLKIQSTQPQDSAVYLCASSSRGSNERLFFGHGTKLSVL.

This clone is large. These gene names are mouse names. The read terminates 1 residue ahead of where the CDR3 ends, so the germline J gene completes it. The V gene is TRBV14, the J gene TRBJ2-7, with a weak D call TRBD2 (6 bases). Germline CDR1 is SGHDT and CDR2 is FRDEAV. Trimming took 2 bases from V and 5 from J, leaving 8 bases between them. CDR3 size: 12 residues. CDR3 DNA, as far as it was read: TGTGCCAGCAGTTTGGGGGGAAATGAACAGTAC. This codes for CASSLGGNEQY. In full, the CDR3 is CASSLGGNEQYF.

On this clone itself: Gene and germline names: mouse. The read comes to an end 1 residue before the CDR3 does, leaving the germline J gene to fill in the end. The chain joins TRBV12-1 to TRBJ2-1, with TRBD2 matching over 8 bases. This CDR3 contains 14 residues. Germline V CDR1 and CDR2: SGHSN, HYEKVE. CDR3 in amino acids: CPRSLVTGVAEQFF. The covered CDR3 bases are TGTCCCCGCTCTCTCGTGACTGGGGTTGCTGAGCAGTTC.

Note on this clone: The gene names here belong to mouse. With the read ending 1 residue before the CDR3 end, the germline J gene is used to fill in that end. The V call is TRBV31, the J call TRBJ2-4, with 10 bases matching TRBD2. V gave up 2 bases and J gave up 6 bases; unmatched junction bases: 8. The length of the CDR3 is 15 residues. From germline, CDR1 is GKSSPN and CDR2 SITVG. This chain's CDR3 is CAWSRLGGDGNTLYF. The CDR3 DNA, read in part, is TGTGCCTGGAGTAGACTGGGGGGTGATGGGAACACCTTGTAC. The full variable domain, its missing parts supplied by reference TRBV31 and TRBJ2-4, is AQTIHQWPVAEIKAVGSPLSLGCTIKGKSSPNLYWYWQATGGTLQQLFYSITVGQVESVVQLNLSASRPKDDQFILSTEKLLLSHSGFYLCAWSRLGGDGNTLYFGAGTRLSVL.

With regard to this clone: The gene symbols are mouse symbols. Read coverage stops 1 residue before the CDR3 terminus; the germline J gene supplies the remainder. The genes are TRBV12-2 and TRBJ2-5; 10 bases fit TRBD2. The germline V gene has CDR1 SGHLS and CDR2 HYDKME. Trimming cost V 4 bases and J 6 bases; bases outside gene matches: 3. The CDR3 has 13 amino acids. The sequenced CDR3 bases are TGTGCCAGCTCCCCGGACTGGGGGGACACCCAGTAC. It specifies CASSPDWGDTQY. The complete CDR3 sequence is CASSPDWGDTQYF.

On this clone itself: The gene names given are mouse names. The CDR3 is cut off 1 residue early in the read; its end comes from the germline J gene. V usage is TRBV26 and J usage is TRBJ2-3; D possibly corresponds to TRBD1 (6 bases). Germline loops: CDR1 KGHPV, CDR2 FQNQEV (reference sequence). The CDR3 spans 16 residues. Trimming took 4 bases from V and 1 from J, leaving 15 bases between them. The CDR3 reads CASSPRARGGAETLYF. CDR3 DNA (partial): TGTGCCAGCAGTCCCCGGGCCAGGGGTGGTGCAGAAACGCTGTAT.

A remark on this clone: These gene names are mouse names. Read coverage stops 1 residue before the CDR3 terminus; the germline J gene supplies the remainder. The V and J genes are TRBV26 and TRBJ1-6, with D uncertain. TRBJ1-6 falls under the ORF class, with uncertain function. Germline CDR1 and CDR2: KGHPV and FQNQEV (reference sequence). V gave up 5 bases and J gave up 0 bases, with 5 bases separating them. This CDR3 has 14 amino acids. CDR3 DNA (partial): TGTGCCAGCAGTGGATATTCCTATAATTCGCCCCTCTAC. Protein sequence: CASSGYSYNSPLY. In full, the CDR3 is CASSGYSYNSPLYF.

This clone is a singleton in its sample. Genes and germline come from the mouse. The read falls 1 residue short of the CDR3 end, and the missing part is taken from the germline J gene. The chain recombines TRBV26 with TRBJ1-1, with D possibly being TRBD1 (6 bases). Germline CDR1 is KGHPV and CDR2 is FQNQEV (reference sequence). V was cut by 3 bases and J by 4 bases, with 9 bases left in between. The CDR3 totals 13 residues. The CDR3 loop is CASSLQGFTEVFF. The CDR3 bases that were read are TGTGCCAGCAGTCTTCAGGGGTTCACAGAAGTCTTC.